Following are 28 T cell receptor beta chains from one sample sequenced in a study of T cells in Graves' hyperthyroidism and ophthalmopathy. Researchers amplified the TCR beta CDR3 regions from RNA transcripts. A first-round RT-PCR of the TCR CDR3 used the HTBI primer set. TCRdb ran MiXCR on the multiplex PCR reads and lists one entry per CDR3 protein. The sample includes over 550,000 distinct CDR3 sequences, over 15% of them seen just once. Sequences were obtained from blood. These receptors came from a woman under 30 with Graves' hyperthyroidism.

The gene calls are TRBV2 and TRBJ2-3; D is ambiguous. Trimming left V 8 bases short and J 4 bases short, with 10 bases between. The CDR3 spans 12 residues. The germline CDR1 and CDR2 sequences are SNHLY and FYNNEI. Here the CDR3 reads CASAGEADTQYF. The CDR3 region has the DNA TGTGCCAGCGCAGGCGAGGCAGATACGCAGTATTTT.

The V and J genes are TRBV11-2 and TRBJ1-2, with 8 positions matching TRBD1. The CDR3 sequence is 16 residues long. Germline CDR1 reads SGHAT; CDR2 reads FQNNGV. Trimming removed 4 bases from V and 0 bases from J; junction bases left unmatched: 7. The CDR3 bases are TGTGCCAGCAGCTCCGGGACAGGAATCACTAACTATGGCTACACCTTC. Its translation is CASSSGTGITNYGYTF.

This clonotype occurred many times. The rearrangement joins TRBV29-1 to TRBJ2-7; D is perhaps TRBD2 (5 bases). Germline V CDR1 and CDR2: SQVTM, ANQGSEA. The V end was cut by 6 bases, the J end by 2 bases, with 5 bases between. This CDR3 has 10 residues. The CDR3 region is CSVGTYEQYF. CDR3 sequence (DNA): TGCAGCGTCGGGACCTACGAGCAGTACTTC.

This clonotype was found a few times. The rearrangement uses TRBV5-1 and TRBJ1-6, with D unclear. CDR1 SGHRS and CDR2 YFSETQ come from the germline V gene. V shed 10 bases and J shed 5 bases, with 16 bases lying between them. There are 14 residues in the CDR3. The CDR3 sequence is CARVRERNNSPLHF. CDR3 nucleotide sequence: TGCGCCCGAGTTCGGGAGCGGAATAATTCACCCCTCCACTTT.

This clonotype was found a few times. The rearrangement uses TRBV6-1 and TRBJ1-6; tentative D call: TRBD1 (5 bases). With 2 bases removed from V and 9 bases from J, the gap between germline ends came to 11 bases. This CDR3 region has 14 residues. Looked up from germline, CDR1 is MNHNS and CDR2 is SASEGT. In DNA, the CDR3 is TGTGCCAGCAGTGAATACACAGGTTCTTCACCCCTCCACTTT. This sequence encodes CASSEYTGSSPLHF.

This clonotype was found a few times. The chain carries TRBV7-2 and TRBJ2-1, with 10 bases matching TRBD1. CDR3 length equals 16 residues. V dropped 4 bases and J dropped 1; count of bases not matched to a gene: 4. Germline values: CDR1 SGHTA, CDR2 FQGNSA. The CDR3 region is CASSSWTGGSYNEQFF. The CDR3 DNA reads as TGTGCCAGCAGCTCGTGGACAGGGGGTTCCTACAATGAGCAGTTCTTC.

The chain is built from TRBV2 and TRBJ2-1; D unclear. Germline CDR1 SNHLY, CDR2 FYNNEI. The V end was cut by 7 bases, the J end by 14 bases, with 12 bases between. The CDR3 has 10 amino acids. CDR3 protein: CASMVAEKFF. CDR3 nucleotides: TGTGCCAGCATGGTCGCGGAAAAGTTCTTC.

This clonotype occurred many times. This rearrangement joins TRBV7-9 to TRBJ2-1; tentatively, D is TRBD1 or TRBD2 (5 bases each). Trimming cost V 5 bases and J 5 bases, with 16 bases left between them. The CDR3 spans 15 residues. The germline V gene has CDR1 SEHNR and CDR2 FQNEAQ (reference sequence). Written as DNA, the CDR3 is TGTGCCAGCAGCCGAGTAAGGGACCTCCACAATGAGCAGTTCTTC. Protein: CASSRVRDLHNEQFF.

V and J are TRBV5-1 and TRBJ2-1; 7 bases agree with TRBD2. This CDR3 is 17 amino acids long. The V gene's germline CDR1 is SGHRS and CDR2 YFSETQ. V lost 4 bases, J lost 4 bases, and 14 bases stayed unmatched. Written as DNA, the CDR3 is TGCGCCAGCAGCCCGGGGCGAAGGCGGGAGCTTTACAATGAGCAGTTCTTC. It specifies CASSPGRRRELYNEQFF.

V and J are TRBV13 and TRBJ2-1; 8 nucleotides match TRBD2. V shed 5 bases and J 6 bases; nucleotides not matched to a gene: 9. CDR1 is PRHDT, CDR2 FYEKMQ, per germline (reference sequence). The CDR3 loop spans 15 amino acids. CDR3 DNA sequence: TGTGCCAGCAGCGGCGGACGGGGGGGTGTCAATGAGCAGTTCTTC. Amino acid sequence: CASSGGRGGVNEQFF. Combining the CDR3 with reference TRBV13 and TRBJ2-1 gives the whole variable domain AAGVIQSPRHLIKEKRETATLKCYPIPRHDTVYWYQQGPGQDPQFLISFYEKMQSDKGSIPDRFSAQQFSDYHSELNMSSLELGDSALYFCASSGGRGGVNEQFFGPGTRLTVL.

This clonotype has ten or more counts. The chain joins TRBV20-1 to TRBJ1-1; D remains ambiguous. The ends were cut back, 5 bases at V and 1 base at J, with 8 bases in the middle. CDR1 is DFQATT and CDR2 is SNEGSKA in the germline V gene (reference sequence). This CDR3 contains 12 residues. In DNA form, the CDR3 reads TGCAGTGCTTGGCCCCCGAACACTGAAGCTTTCTTT. It encodes CSAWPPNTEAFF.

This clonotype was detected a few times. This chain connects TRBV28 to TRBJ1-5, with D maybe TRBD1 (5 bases). V shed 3 bases and J shed 4 bases, with 13 bases lying between them. This CDR3 has 15 amino acids. Germline CDR1 is MDHEN and CDR2 is SYDVKM. The CDR3 region is CASSFQGLGNQPQHF. The CDR3, as DNA: TGTGCCAGCAGTTTCCAGGGACTGGGGAATCAGCCCCAGCATTTT. Combining the CDR3 with reference TRBV28 and TRBJ1-5 gives the whole variable domain DVKVTQSSRYLVKRTGEKVFLECVQDMDHENMFWYRQDPGLGLRLIYFSYDVKMKEKGDIPEGYSVSREKKERFSLILESASTNQTSMYLCASSFQGLGNQPQHFGDGTRLSIL.

The chain recombines TRBV29-1 with TRBJ1-1; 10 bases agree with TRBD1. This CDR3 comprises 13 residues. Germline V gene lookup returns CDR1 SQVTM and CDR2 ANQGSEA. V was clipped by 3 bases and J by 6 bases; unmatched bases: 4. CDR3 sequence: CSVDLDRGAEAFF. The CDR3 DNA sequence: TGCAGCGTTGACCTGGACAGGGGGGCTGAAGCTTTCTTT.

This clonotype was seen repeatedly, ten times or more. The chain recombines TRBV28 with TRBJ2-7; D gene uncertain. CDR1 is MDHEN and CDR2 is SYDVKM in the germline V gene. The CDR3 extends over 13 amino acids. V was pared by 4 bases and J by 4 bases, with 11 bases between. Here the CDR3 reads CASSSSPGYEQYF. In DNA, the CDR3 is TGTGCCAGCAGTTCCTCCCCCGGGTACGAGCAGTACTTC.

This clonotype was counted at least ten times. CDR3 in amino acids: CASSSPGPEGYGYTF. The CDR3 DNA follows: TGTGCCAGCAGTTCTCCCGGACCCGAGGGCTATGGCTACACCTTC. V gene TRBV12-3 or TRBV12-4 combines with J gene TRBJ1-2; D not certain. Trimming shortened V by 4 bases and J by 4 bases, and 16 bases separated the two germline ends. The CDR3 is 15 residues long.

This clonotype has more than one count but fewer than ten. The V gene is TRBV10-3, the J gene TRBJ2-1; the D gene is possibly TRBD2 (5 bases). V was shortened by 3 bases and J by 10 bases, with 10 bases between the two germline ends. This CDR3 has 12 amino acids. From germline, CDR1 is ENHRY and CDR2 SYGVKD. The CDR3 region has the DNA TGTGCCATCAGTGAAACTAGTAACGAGCAGTTCTTC. Protein: CAISETSNEQFF.

The J gene is TRBJ2-7, the V gene TRBV19; the D gene could be TRBD1 or TRBD2 (6 bases each). Germline values: CDR1 LNHDA, CDR2 SQIVND (reference sequence). Trimming took 5 bases from V and 1 from J, leaving 15 bases between them. This CDR3 has 15 residues. The chain's CDR3 is CASSRGRQRSYEQYF. The CDR3 DNA is TGTGCCAGTAGTCGGGGGCGTCAGAGATCCTACGAGCAGTACTTC.

This clonotype was recorded only once. The chain uses TRBV19 and TRBJ2-2, with D uncertain. Germline V gene sequence: CDR1 LNHDA, CDR2 SQIVND (reference sequence). This CDR3 is 14 amino acids long. V was pared by 3 bases and J by 3 bases, with 8 bases between. CDR3 loop: CASSMRTDTGELFF. The CDR3 DNA sequence: TGTGCCAGTAGTATGCGCACCGACACCGGGGAGCTGTTTTTT.

This clonotype was seen at least ten times. The DNA of the CDR3 is TGTGCCAGCAGTCTGGGGGGCTCCGGGACCTACGAGCAGTACTTC. Translation: CASSLGGSGTYEQYF. V usage is TRBV28 and J usage is TRBJ2-7; D tentatively fits TRBD1 or TRBD2 (6 bases each). Between the trimmed V and J ends, which lost 5 bases and 2 bases, there was a span of 16 bases. Germline V CDR1 and CDR2: MDHEN, SYDVKM. The CDR3 has 15 amino acids.

This clonotype was counted between two and nine times. The rearrangement joins TRBV25-1 to TRBJ1-1; 7 bases are shared with TRBD1. Germline values: CDR1 MGHDK, CDR2 SYGVNS. J was trimmed by 5 bases and V by 8 bases; bases with no gene match: 8. This CDR3 has 13 amino acids. CDR3 sequence (DNA): TGTGCCAGCGGGAGACAGGGTAGGACTGAAGCTTTCTTT. Translated: CASGRQGRTEAFF.

This clonotype was counted ten times or more. The genes are TRBV2 and TRBJ1-4; D gene ambiguous. V was cut by 10 bases and J by 0 bases, with 3 bases left in between. The CDR3 consists of 11 residues. From germline, CDR1 is SNHLY and CDR2 FYNNEI. For the CDR3, the DNA is TGTGCCACCTCAACTAATGAAAAACTGTTTTTT. It translates to CATSTNEKLFF.

The rearrangement links TRBV20-1 to TRBJ1-1; 11 positions match TRBD1. Losses at the gene ends were 8 bases for V and 10 bases for J; bases not matched to a gene: 15. The CDR3 has 14 residues. Germline V lookup: CDR1 DFQATT, CDR2 SNEGSKA (reference sequence). CDR3 in DNA: TGCAGTTGTAAAGGGGGACAGGGGGTCTCCGGAGCTTTCTTT. This codes for CSCKGGQGVSGAFF.

This chain joins TRBV19 and TRBJ1-1; 7 bases map to TRBD1. The germline gives CDR1 LNHDA, CDR2 SQIVND (reference sequence). V lost 7 bases to trimming and J lost 1 base; unmatched junction nucleotides: 3. The CDR3 consists of 13 residues. The CDR3 DNA sequence: TGTGCCAGTATCAGGACAGGGAACACTGAAGCTTTCTTT. This encodes CASIRTGNTEAFF.

In this sample, this clonotype turned up many times. V is TRBV7-3 and J is TRBJ2-1; 8 nucleotides agree with TRBD1. The germline V gene has CDR1 SGHTA and CDR2 FQGTGA. The CDR3 runs 13 residues. After removal of 5 bases from V and 8 bases from J, the junction contained 5 bases not matched to a gene. The CDR3 region is CASSHDRGDEQFF. CDR3 bases: TGTGCCAGCAGCCACGACAGGGGCGATGAGCAGTTCTTC. The full variable domain, with the rest looked up from reference TRBV7-3 and TRBJ2-1, is GAGVSQTPSNKVTEKGKYVELRCDPISGHTALYWYRQSLGQGPEFLIYFQGTGAADDSGLPNDRFFAVRPEGSVSTLKIQRTERGDSAVYLCASSHDRGDEQFFGPGTRLTVL.

This clonotype was seen more than once but under ten times. The chain has TRBV12-3 or TRBV12-4 and TRBJ2-5; no reliable D call. Trimming pared 6 bases from V and 4 bases from J, leaving 12 bases between. The CDR3 is 13 amino acids. CDR3 sequence (DNA): TGTGCCAGCAGAATCTCTTCCTTAGAGACCCAGTACTTC. Protein sequence: CASRISSLETQYF.

In its sample, this clonotype was seen a few times. The chain has TRBV20-1 and TRBJ2-1; 10 bases map to TRBD2. V lost 2 bases and J lost 10; bases outside the gene matches: 5. The CDR3 covers 13 residues. Germline assignment: CDR1 DFQATT and CDR2 SNEGSKA (reference sequence). DNA of the CDR3: TGCAGTGCTAGACGATCTAGCGGGGGCGAGCAGTTCTTC. It translates to CSARRSSGGEQFF.

This clonotype appeared many times. V gene TRBV9 combines with J gene TRBJ2-7; D is uncertain. Per germline, CDR1 SGDLS and CDR2 YYNGEE. Trimming left V 1 base short and J 1 base short, with 12 bases between. The length of the CDR3 is 15 residues. The CDR3 DNA reads TGTGCCAGCAGCGTACACGATACACAATCCTACGAGCAGTACTTC. It codes for CASSVHDTQSYEQYF.

This clonotype has ten or more counts. This rearrangement joins TRBV28 to TRBJ2-2, with D tentatively TRBD1 or TRBD2 (5 bases each). Trimming pared 6 bases from V and 4 bases from J, leaving 12 bases between. The V gene's germline CDR1 is MDHEN and CDR2 SYDVKM. CDR3 size: 14 residues. CDR3 nucleotides: TGTGCCAGCAGACGGGACGGGGTCACCGGGGAGCTGTTTTTT. Translating it yields CASRRDGVTGELFF.